This passage covers 5 T cell receptor beta chains from one sample sequenced in a study of control samples from healthy donors and cancer patients. Using immunoSEQ multiplex PCR, the repertoire was profiled, and TCRdb retains in-frame clones only, with some absent. The sample holds some 140,000 clones; around 92% are singletons and the top ten take more than 6.5%. The sequencing sample was made of PBMCs. These receptors originate from a man in his fifties with head and neck cancer.

The CDR3 is CASSLVLAGGPVPHEQFF. In DNA form, the CDR3 reads TGTGCCAGCAGCTTAGTACTAGCGGGGGGGCCGGTCCCCCATGAGCAGTTCTTC. The chain employs TRBV11-2 and TRBJ2-1; 13 nucleotides line up with TRBD2. This CDR3 has 18 residues. With 1 base clipped from V and 8 bases from J, the junction kept 11 bases outside the gene matches. The germline V gene encodes CDR1 SGHAT and CDR2 FQNNGV.

The chain employs TRBV28 and TRBJ1-3; no firm D call. Trimming left V 2 bases short and J 4 bases short, with 9 bases between. Germline V gene data show CDR1 as MDHEN and CDR2 as SYDVKM. The CDR3 runs to 14 residues. CDR3 in DNA: TGTGCCAGCAGTTTAGGGTCAGGCGGAAACACCATATATTTT. This translates into CASSLGSGGNTIYF.

The genes are TRBV27 and TRBJ1-1; D unclear. Trimming pared 2 bases from V and 2 bases from J, leaving 12 bases between. The germline gives CDR1 MNHEY, CDR2 SMNVEV (reference sequence). This CDR3 region has 15 residues. The CDR3 DNA sequence: TGTGCCAGCAGTTTAAGTTGGGTCAGCAACACTGAAGCTTTCTTT. Protein sequence: CASSLSWVSNTEAFF.

V gene TRBV18 combines with J gene TRBJ2-7; the D is unclear. Trimming stripped 0 bases from V and 3 bases from J, with 9 bases between. CDR3 length: 14 amino acids. From germline, CDR1 is KGHSH and CDR2 LQKENI. The CDR3: CASSPPEGIYEQYF. The DNA of the CDR3 is TGTGCCAGCTCACCACCTGAAGGGATCTACGAGCAGTACTTC.

The rearrangement uses TRBV18 and TRBJ1-2; 10 positions match TRBD1. The CDR3 spans 17 residues. Germline V lookup: CDR1 KGHSH, CDR2 LQKENI. V lost 2 bases, J lost 2 bases, and 8 bases stayed unmatched. The CDR3 is CASSPMTGGSANYGYTF. CDR3 in DNA: TGTGCCAGCTCACCAATGACAGGGGGCTCCGCGAACTATGGCTACACCTTC.